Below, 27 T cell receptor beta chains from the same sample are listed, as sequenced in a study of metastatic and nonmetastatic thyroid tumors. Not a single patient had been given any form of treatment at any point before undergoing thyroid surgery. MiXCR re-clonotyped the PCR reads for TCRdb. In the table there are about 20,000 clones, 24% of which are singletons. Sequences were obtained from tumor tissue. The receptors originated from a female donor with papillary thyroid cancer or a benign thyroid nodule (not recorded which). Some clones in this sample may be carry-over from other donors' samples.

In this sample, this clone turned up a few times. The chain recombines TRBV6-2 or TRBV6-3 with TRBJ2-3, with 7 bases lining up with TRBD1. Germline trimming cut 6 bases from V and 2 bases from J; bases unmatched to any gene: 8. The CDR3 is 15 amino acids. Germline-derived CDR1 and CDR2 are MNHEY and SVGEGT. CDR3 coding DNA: TGTGCCAGCAGACAGGGGCGCTATCCCACAGATACGCAGTATTTT. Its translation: CASRQGRYPTDTQYF.

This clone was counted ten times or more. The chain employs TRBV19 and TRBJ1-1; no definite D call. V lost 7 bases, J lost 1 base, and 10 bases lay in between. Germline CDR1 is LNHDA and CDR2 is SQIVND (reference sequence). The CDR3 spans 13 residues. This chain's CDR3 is CASTGRWNTEAFF. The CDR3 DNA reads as TGTGCCAGTACAGGCAGGTGGAACACTGAAGCTTTCTTT.

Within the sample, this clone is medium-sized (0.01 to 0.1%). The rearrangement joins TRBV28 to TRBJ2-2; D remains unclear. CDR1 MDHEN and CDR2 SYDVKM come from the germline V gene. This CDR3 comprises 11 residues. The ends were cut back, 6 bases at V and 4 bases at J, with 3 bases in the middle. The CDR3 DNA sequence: TGTGCCAGCAGGAGCACCGGGGAGCTGTTTTTT. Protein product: CASRSTGELFF.

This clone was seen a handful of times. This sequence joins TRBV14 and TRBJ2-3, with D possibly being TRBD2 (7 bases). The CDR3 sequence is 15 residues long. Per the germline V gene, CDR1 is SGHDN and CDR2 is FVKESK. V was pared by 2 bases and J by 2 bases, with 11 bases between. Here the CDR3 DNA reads TGTGCCAGCAGCCAAAGGGGGGGGCACACAGATACGCAGTATTTT. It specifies CASSQRGGHTDTQYF.

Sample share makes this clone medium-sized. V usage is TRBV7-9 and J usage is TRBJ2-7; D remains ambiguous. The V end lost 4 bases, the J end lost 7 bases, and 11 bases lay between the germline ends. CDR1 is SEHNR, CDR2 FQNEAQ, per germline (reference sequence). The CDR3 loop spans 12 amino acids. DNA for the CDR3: TGTGCCAGCAGCTCCCCAATGGGAGAGCAGTACTTC. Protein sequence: CASSSPMGEQYF. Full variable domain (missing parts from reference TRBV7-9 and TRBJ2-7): DTGVSQNPRHKITKRGQNVTFRCDPISEHNRLYWYRQTLGQGPEFLTYFQNEAQLEKSRLLSDRFSAERPKGSFSTLEIQRTEQGDSAMYLCASSSPMGEQYFGPGTRLTVT.

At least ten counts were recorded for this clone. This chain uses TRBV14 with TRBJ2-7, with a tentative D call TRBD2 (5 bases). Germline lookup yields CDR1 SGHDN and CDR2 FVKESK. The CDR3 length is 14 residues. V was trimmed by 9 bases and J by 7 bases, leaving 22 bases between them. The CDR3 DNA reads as TGTGCCAGGGCGACTAAGCCCACTAGAGAAGAGCAGTACTTC. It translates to CARATKPTREEQYF.

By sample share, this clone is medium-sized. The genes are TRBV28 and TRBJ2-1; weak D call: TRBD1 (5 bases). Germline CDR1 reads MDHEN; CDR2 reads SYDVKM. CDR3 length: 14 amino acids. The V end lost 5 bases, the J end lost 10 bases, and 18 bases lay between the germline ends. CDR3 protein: CASSPRGSQAEQFF. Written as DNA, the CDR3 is TGTGCCAGCAGTCCTAGGGGCTCACAGGCGGAGCAGTTCTTC.

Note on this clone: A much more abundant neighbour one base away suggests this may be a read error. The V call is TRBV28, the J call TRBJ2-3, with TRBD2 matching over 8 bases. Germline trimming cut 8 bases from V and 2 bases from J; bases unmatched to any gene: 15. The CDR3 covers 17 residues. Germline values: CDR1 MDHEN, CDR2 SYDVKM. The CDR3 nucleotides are TGTGCCAGCGCTCTAACCGGGGGGGGGATGTCCACAGATACGCAGTATTTT. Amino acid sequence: CASALTGGGMSTDTQYF.

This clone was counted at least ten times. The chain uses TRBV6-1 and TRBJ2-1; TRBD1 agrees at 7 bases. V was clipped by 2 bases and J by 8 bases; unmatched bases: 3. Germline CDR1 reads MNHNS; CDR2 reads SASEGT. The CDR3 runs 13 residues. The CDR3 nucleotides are TGTGCCAGCAGTGAAACAGGGGCGGATGAGCAGTTCTTC. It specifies CASSETGADEQFF.

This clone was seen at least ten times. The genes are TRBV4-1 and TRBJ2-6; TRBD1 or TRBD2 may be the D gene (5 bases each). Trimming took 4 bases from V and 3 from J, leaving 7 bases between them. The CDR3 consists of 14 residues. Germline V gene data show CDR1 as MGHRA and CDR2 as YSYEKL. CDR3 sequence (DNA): TGCGCCAGCAGCCGTGGGGGTGGGGCCAACGTCCTGACTTTC. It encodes CASSRGGGANVLTF.

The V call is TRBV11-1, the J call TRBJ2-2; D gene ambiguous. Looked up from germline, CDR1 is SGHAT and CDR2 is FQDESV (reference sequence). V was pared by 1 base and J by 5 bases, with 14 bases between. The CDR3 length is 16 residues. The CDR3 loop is CASSLGSGRLTGELFF. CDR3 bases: TGTGCCAGCAGCTTAGGTTCCGGACGCTTGACCGGGGAGCTGTTTTTT.

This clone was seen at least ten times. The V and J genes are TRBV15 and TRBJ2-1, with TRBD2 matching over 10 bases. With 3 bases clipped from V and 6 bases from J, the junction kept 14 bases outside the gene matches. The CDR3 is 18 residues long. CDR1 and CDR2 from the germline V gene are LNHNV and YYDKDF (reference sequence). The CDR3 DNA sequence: TGTGCCACCAGCAGGAGACTAGCGGGTCGTTCGGACCTCAATGAGCAGTTCTTC. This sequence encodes CATSRRLAGRSDLNEQFF.

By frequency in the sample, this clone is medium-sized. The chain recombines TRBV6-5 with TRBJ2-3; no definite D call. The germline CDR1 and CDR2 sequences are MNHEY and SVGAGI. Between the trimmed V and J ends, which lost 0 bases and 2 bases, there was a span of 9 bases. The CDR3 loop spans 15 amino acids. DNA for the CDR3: TGTGCCAGCAGTTACTCGGGCTCCCCCACAGATACGCAGTATTTT. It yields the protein CASSYSGSPTDTQYF.

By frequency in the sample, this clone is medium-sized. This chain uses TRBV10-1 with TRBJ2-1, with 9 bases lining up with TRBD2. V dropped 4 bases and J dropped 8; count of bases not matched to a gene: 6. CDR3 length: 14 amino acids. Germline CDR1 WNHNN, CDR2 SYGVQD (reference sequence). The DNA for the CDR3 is TGCGCCAGCAGTGCTGCGGGAGGGCCCTATGAGCAGTTCTTC. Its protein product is CASSAAGGPYEQFF.

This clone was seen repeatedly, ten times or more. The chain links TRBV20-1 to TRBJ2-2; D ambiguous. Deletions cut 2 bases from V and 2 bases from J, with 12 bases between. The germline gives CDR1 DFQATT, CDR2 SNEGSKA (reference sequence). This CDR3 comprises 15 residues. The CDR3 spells CSARPSGSNTGELFF. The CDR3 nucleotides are TGCAGTGCTAGACCGTCGGGCAGCAACACCGGGGAGCTGTTTTTT.

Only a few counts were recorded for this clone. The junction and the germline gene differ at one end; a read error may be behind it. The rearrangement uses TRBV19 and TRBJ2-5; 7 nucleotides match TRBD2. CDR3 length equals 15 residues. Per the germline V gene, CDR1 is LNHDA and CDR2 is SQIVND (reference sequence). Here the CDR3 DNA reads TGCGCCAGTAGTATAGGCGGGAGTACTCAAGAGACCCAGTACTTC. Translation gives CASSIGGSTQETQYF.

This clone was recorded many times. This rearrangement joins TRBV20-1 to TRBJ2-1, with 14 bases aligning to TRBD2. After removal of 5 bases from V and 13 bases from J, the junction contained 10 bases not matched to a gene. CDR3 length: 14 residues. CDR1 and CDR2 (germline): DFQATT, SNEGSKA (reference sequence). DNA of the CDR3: TGCAGTGCTGAGGGGGGACTAGCGGGAGTGAGACAGTTCTTC. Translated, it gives CSAEGGLAGVRQFF.

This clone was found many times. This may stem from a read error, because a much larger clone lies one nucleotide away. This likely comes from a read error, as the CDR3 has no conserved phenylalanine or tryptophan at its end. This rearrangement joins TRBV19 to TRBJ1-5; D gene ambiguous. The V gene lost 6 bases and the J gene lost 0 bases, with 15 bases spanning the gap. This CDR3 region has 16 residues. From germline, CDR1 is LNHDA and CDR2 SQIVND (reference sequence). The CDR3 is CASSPLWPYSNQPQHL. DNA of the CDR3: TGTGCCAGTAGCCCTCTTTGGCCGTATAGCAATCAGCCCCAGCATCTT.

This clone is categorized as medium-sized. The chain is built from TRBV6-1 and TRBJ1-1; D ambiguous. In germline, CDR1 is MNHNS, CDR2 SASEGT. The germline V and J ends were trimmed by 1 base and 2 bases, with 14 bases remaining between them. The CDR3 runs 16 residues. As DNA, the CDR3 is TGTGCCAGCAGTGAAGTCTCGGGAAGTTTTAACACTGAAGCTTTCTTT. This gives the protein CASSEVSGSFNTEAFF.

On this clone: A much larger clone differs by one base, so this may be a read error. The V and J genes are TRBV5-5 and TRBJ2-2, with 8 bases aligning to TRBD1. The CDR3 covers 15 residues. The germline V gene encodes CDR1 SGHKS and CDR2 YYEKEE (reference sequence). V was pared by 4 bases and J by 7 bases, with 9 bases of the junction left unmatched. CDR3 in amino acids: CASSPGQVAGGELFF. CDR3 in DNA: TGTGCCAGCAGCCCGGGACAGGTGGCAGGCGGGGAGCTGTTTTTT. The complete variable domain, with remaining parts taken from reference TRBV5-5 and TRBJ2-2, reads DAGVTQSPTHLIKTRGQQVTLRCSPISGHKSVSWYQQVLGQGPQFIFQYYEKEERGRGNFPDRFSARQFPNYSSELNVNALLLGDSALYLCASSPGQVAGGELFFGEGSRLTVL.

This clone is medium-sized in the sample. This CDR3 is CASLRLGNEQFF. CDR3 DNA sequence: TGTGCCAGCCTGCGGTTGGGCAATGAGCAGTTCTTC. J is TRBJ2-1 and V is TRBV28; D not certain. Deletions cut 8 bases from V and 6 bases from J, with 11 bases between. This CDR3 spans 12 amino acids. Germline CDR1 and CDR2: MDHEN and SYDVKM.

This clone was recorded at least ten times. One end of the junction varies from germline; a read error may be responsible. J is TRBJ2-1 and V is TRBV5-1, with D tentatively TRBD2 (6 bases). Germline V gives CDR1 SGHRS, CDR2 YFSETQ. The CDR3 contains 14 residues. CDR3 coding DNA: TGCGCCAGCAGTTTGGTACTAGCTGGTAATGAGCAGTTCTTC. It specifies CASSLVLAGNEQFF. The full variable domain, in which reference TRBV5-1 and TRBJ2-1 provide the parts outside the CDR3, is KAGVTQTPRYLIKTRGQQVTLSCSPISGHRSVSWYQQTPGQGLQFLFEYFSETQRNKGNFPGRFSGRQFSNSRSEMNVSTLELGDSALYLCASSLVLAGNEQFFGPGTRLTVL.

In DNA, the CDR3 is TGTGCCAGCAGCCCCTGCGACTCCTACGAGCAGTACTTC. It codes for CASSPCDSYEQYF. The chain couples TRBV9 to TRBJ2-7; D call uncertain. Trimming took 4 bases from V and 0 from J, leaving 8 bases between them. CDR1 and CDR2 from the germline V gene are SGDLS and YYNGEE. The CDR3 has 13 residues.

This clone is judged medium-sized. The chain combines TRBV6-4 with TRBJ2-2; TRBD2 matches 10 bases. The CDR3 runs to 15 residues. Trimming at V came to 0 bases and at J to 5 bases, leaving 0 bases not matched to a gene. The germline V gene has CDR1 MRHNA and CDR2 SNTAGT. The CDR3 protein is CASSDSLAGTGELFF. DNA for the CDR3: TGTGCCAGCAGTGACTCACTAGCGGGGACCGGGGAGCTGTTTTTT.

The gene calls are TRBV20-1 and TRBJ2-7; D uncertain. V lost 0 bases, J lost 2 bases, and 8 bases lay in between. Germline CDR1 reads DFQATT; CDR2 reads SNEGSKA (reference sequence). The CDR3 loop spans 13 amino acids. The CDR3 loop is CSAREDVAYEQYF. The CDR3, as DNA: TGCAGTGCTAGAGAAGACGTAGCCTACGAGCAGTACTTC.

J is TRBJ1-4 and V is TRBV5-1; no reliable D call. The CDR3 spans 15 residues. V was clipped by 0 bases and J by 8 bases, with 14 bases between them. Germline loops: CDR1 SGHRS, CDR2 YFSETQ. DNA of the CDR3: TGCGCCAGCAGCTTGGTGGCACGGTGGGAAGAAAAACTGTTTTTT. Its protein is CASSLVARWEEKLFF. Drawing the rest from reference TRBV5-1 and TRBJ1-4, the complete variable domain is KAGVTQTPRYLIKTRGQQVTLSCSPISGHRSVSWYQQTPGQGLQFLFEYFSETQRNKGNFPGRFSGRQFSNSRSEMNVSTLELGDSALYLCASSLVARWEEKLFFGSGTQLSVL.

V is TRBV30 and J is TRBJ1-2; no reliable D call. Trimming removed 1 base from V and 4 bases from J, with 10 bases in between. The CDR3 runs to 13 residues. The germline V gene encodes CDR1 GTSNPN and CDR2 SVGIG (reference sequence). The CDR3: CAWSGSGFYGYTF. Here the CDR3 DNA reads TGTGCCTGGAGTGGATCGGGATTCTATGGCTACACCTTC. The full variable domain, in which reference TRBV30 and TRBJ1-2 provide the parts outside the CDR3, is SQTIHQWPATLVQPVGSPLSLECTVEGTSNPNLYWYRQAAGRGLQLLFYSVGIGQISSEVPQNLSASRPQDRQFILSSKKLLLSDSGFYLCAWSGSGFYGYTFGSGTRLTVV.